The 14 T cell receptor beta chains reported below all come from one sample, sequenced in a study of T-cell memory formation after mild COVID-19. Each CDR3 protein gets one entry after TCRdb re-called the 5' RACE reads with MiXCR. The table lists tens of thousands of distinct CDR3 sequences, more than 12% of them singletons. The sequencing input was PBMCs or a T cell subset sorted from them (not recorded which). All receptors derive from a man between 18 and 29 years old who had mild COVID-19 (a few samples of this study predate the infection). Cell type and time point are not known.

This clonotype was found a few times. The rearrangement links TRBV24-1 to TRBJ2-3, with D possibly matching TRBD2 (5 bases). The CDR3 sequence is 12 residues long. The V end lost 5 bases, the J end lost 6 bases, and 8 bases lay between the germline ends. CDR1 and CDR2 from the germline V gene are KGHDR and SFDVKD. The CDR3 reads CATSGWEDTQYF. CDR3 coding DNA: TGTGCCACCAGTGGGTGGGAGGATACGCAGTATTTT.

This clonotype was seen a few times. The chain is built from TRBV4-1 and TRBJ2-6; 7 nucleotides match TRBD1. V lost 0 bases to trimming and J lost 5 bases; unmatched junction nucleotides: 4. Per germline, CDR1 MGHRA and CDR2 YSYEKL. CDR3 size: 16 residues. CDR3 amino acids: CASSQEGGLWANVLTF. The CDR3 nucleotides read TGCGCCAGCAGCCAAGAAGGGGGCTTGTGGGCCAACGTCCTGACTTTC.

V usage is TRBV28 and J usage is TRBJ1-1, with TRBD1 as a possible D gene (6 bases). The germline V gene encodes CDR1 MDHEN and CDR2 SYDVKM. The V end lost 2 bases, the J end lost 7 bases, and 14 bases lay between the germline ends. The CDR3 sequence is 14 residues long. The CDR3 coding sequence is TGTGCCAGCAGTTTAGGGACATTATTAGGTGAAGCTTTCTTT. Its protein is CASSLGTLLGEAFF.

This clonotype was counted between two and nine times. This chain joins TRBV7-2 and TRBJ2-5; 10 bases match TRBD2. Trimming at V came to 6 bases and at J to 4 bases, leaving 8 bases not matched to a gene. This CDR3 comprises 15 residues. Germline CDR1 SGHTA, CDR2 FQGNSA. In nucleotides, the CDR3 is TGTGCCAGCAGTCCCGTAGAGCGGGGGGGAGAGACCCAGTACTTC. It encodes CASSPVERGGETQYF.

The chain links TRBV11-2 to TRBJ2-7; D is undetermined. This CDR3 comprises 15 residues. V was shortened by 0 bases and J by 3 bases, with 12 bases between the two germline ends. The germline CDR1 and CDR2 sequences are SGHAT and FQNNGV. CDR3 sequence: CASSLDPRWIYEQYF. CDR3 DNA: TGTGCCAGCAGCTTAGATCCCCGGTGGATCTACGAGCAGTACTTC.

The chain recombines TRBV7-9 with TRBJ2-3; 11 bases match TRBD2. J was trimmed by 2 bases and V by 0 bases; bases with no gene match: 1. Germline V CDR1 and CDR2: SEHNR, FQNEAQ (reference sequence). The CDR3 is 16 residues long. The CDR3: CASSLAGLAATDTQYF. CDR3 DNA: TGTGCCAGCAGCTTAGCGGGACTAGCGGCCACAGATACGCAGTATTTT.

Only a few counts were recorded for this clonotype. V gene TRBV18 combines with J gene TRBJ2-3; D perhaps matches TRBD1 (6 bases). The CDR3 is 15 residues long. Germline CDR1 KGHSH, CDR2 LQKENI. V was pared by 1 base and J by 5 bases, with 13 bases between. CDR3 region: CASSPRDRTRDTQYF. Here the CDR3 DNA reads TGTGCCAGCTCACCACGTGACAGGACTCGAGATACGCAGTATTTT.

This chain connects TRBV5-1 to TRBJ2-7; the D gene is possibly TRBD2 (5 bases). The ends were cut back, 0 bases at V and 5 bases at J, with 9 bases in the middle. This CDR3 comprises 13 residues. Germline V gene sequence: CDR1 SGHRS, CDR2 YFSETQ. The CDR3: CASSLAGGHEQYV. The CDR3 DNA reads TGCGCCAGCAGCTTGGCAGGAGGCCACGAGCAGTACGTC.

This clonotype was counted between two and nine times. This rearrangement joins TRBV7-6 to TRBJ2-1, with 10 bases identical to TRBD2. Trimming took 0 bases from V and 6 from J; bases not matched to a gene: 5. Germline V gene lookup returns CDR1 SGHVS and CDR2 FNYEAQ. The CDR3 has 16 amino acids. The CDR3 here is CASSLAHSGGPNEQFF. The CDR3 DNA reads as TGTGCCAGCAGCTTAGCGCATAGCGGGGGGCCCAATGAGCAGTTCTTC. The variable domain in full, with the rest retrieved from reference TRBV7-6 and TRBJ2-1, is GAGVSQSPRYKVTKRGQDVALRCDPISGHVSLYWYRQALGQGPEFLTYFNYEAQQDKSGLPNDRFSAERPEGSISTLTIQRTEQRDSAMYRCASSLAHSGGPNEQFFGPGTRLTVL.

This clonotype was counted between two and nine times. The J gene is TRBJ2-1, the V gene TRBV27; 12 bases are shared with TRBD2. V trimming: 6 bases; J trimming: 0 bases; junction bases outside the gene matches: 3. Germline lookup yields CDR1 MNHEY and CDR2 SMNVEV (reference sequence). The CDR3 sequence is 16 residues long. The CDR3 DNA reads as TGTGCCAGCAGCATACTAGCGGGGGGCTCCTACAATGAGCAGTTCTTC. It translates to CASSILAGGSYNEQFF.

This clonotype was counted only a few times. The V call is TRBV12-3 or TRBV12-4, the J call TRBJ2-5; TRBD2 matches at 7 bases. CDR3 length equals 15 residues. Losses at the gene ends were 6 bases for V and 3 bases for J; bases not matched to a gene: 10. The CDR3 region is CASRPGGGAEETQYF. In DNA, the CDR3 is TGTGCCAGCAGACCCGGGGGAGGGGCCGAAGAGACCCAGTACTTC.

The J gene is TRBJ2-3, the V gene TRBV12-3 or TRBV12-4, with 10 positions matching TRBD2. V was clipped by 6 bases and J by 6 bases; unmatched bases: 6. The CDR3 spans 14 residues. The CDR3 loop reads CASRLAGARDTQYF. For the CDR3, the DNA is TGTGCCAGCAGGCTAGCGGGGGCTCGGGATACGCAGTATTTT.

The J gene is TRBJ1-5, the V gene TRBV7-9; a possible D gene is TRBD1 (6 bases). Between the trimmed V and J ends, which lost 5 bases and 1 base, there was a span of 12 bases. CDR1 and CDR2 (germline): SEHNR, FQNEAQ (reference sequence). This CDR3 has 15 residues. The CDR3: CASSGPGESNQPQHF. CDR3 sequence (DNA): TGTGCCAGCAGCGGGCCAGGGGAGAGCAATCAGCCCCAGCATTTT.

A few counts support this clonotype. This sequence joins TRBV29-1 and TRBJ1-2; D gene ambiguous. Germline CDR1 SQVTM, CDR2 ANQGSEA. Trimming removed 3 bases from V and 0 bases from J, with 14 bases in between. This CDR3 contains 15 residues. The CDR3 spells CSVDGEFGTNYGYTF. DNA for the CDR3: TGCAGCGTTGACGGGGAGTTCGGTACTAACTATGGCTACACCTTC.